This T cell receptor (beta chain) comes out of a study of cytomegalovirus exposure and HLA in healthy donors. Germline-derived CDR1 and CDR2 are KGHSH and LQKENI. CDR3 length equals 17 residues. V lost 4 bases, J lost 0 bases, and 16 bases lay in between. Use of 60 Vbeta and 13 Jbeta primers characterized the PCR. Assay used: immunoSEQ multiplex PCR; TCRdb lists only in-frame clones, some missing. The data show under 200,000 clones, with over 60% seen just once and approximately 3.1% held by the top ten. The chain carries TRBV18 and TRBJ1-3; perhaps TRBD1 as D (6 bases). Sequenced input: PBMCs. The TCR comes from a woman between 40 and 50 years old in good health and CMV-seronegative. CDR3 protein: CASSRVAGVSSGNTIYF. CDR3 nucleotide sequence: TGTGCCAGCTCACGGGTCGCAGGGGTCTCCTCTGGAAACACCATATATTTT.